Below, 28 T cell receptor beta chains from the same sample are listed, as sequenced in a study of blood T cell repertoires in COVID-19. Using immunoSEQ multiplex PCR, the repertoire was profiled, and TCRdb retains in-frame clones only, with some absent. The sample has roughly 100,000 clones, around 80% seen once. Sequencing was done on a sample of peripheral blood. Every receptor here comes from a woman aged 80 or over with acute or convalescent COVID-19.

The genes are TRBV24-1 and TRBJ2-1; D ambiguous. Germline V lookup: CDR1 KGHDR, CDR2 SFDVKD. V shed 5 bases and J shed 6 bases, with 10 bases lying between them. CDR3 length equals 13 residues. Here the CDR3 DNA reads TGTGCCACCAGTGGAGCTAAACCCAATGAGCAGTTCTTC. Its translation: CATSGAKPNEQFF.

This sequence joins TRBV5-1 and TRBJ2-7; tentatively, D is TRBD1 (6 bases). CDR3 length equals 17 residues. Trimming took 3 bases from V and 4 from J, leaving 23 bases between them. Germline-derived CDR1 and CDR2 are SGHRS and YFSETQ. The CDR3 loop reads CASSSDPLRGTSYEQYF. CDR3 DNA sequence: TGCGCCAGCAGCTCCGACCCCCTGAGGGGGACCTCATACGAGCAGTACTTC.

The genes are TRBV5-1 and TRBJ2-1; 7 nucleotides agree with TRBD2. V shed 4 bases, J shed 12 bases, and the junction held 16 bases outside the gene matches. CDR3 length: 15 residues. CDR1 is SGHRS, CDR2 YFSETQ, per germline. The CDR3 spells CASSGRAGGSGVQFF. The CDR3 nucleotides read TGCGCCAGCAGCGGGCGGGCCGGGGGGTCCGGTGTGCAGTTCTTC.

This clone turned up a few times. The rearrangement joins TRBV5-1 to TRBJ1-1, with 8 bases identical to TRBD1. This CDR3 has 13 amino acids. Per germline, CDR1 SGHRS and CDR2 YFSETQ. V lost 4 bases and J lost 6; bases outside the gene matches: 5. In nucleotides, the CDR3 is TGCGCCAGCAGCGTGGGGACAGGCGCTGAAGCTTTCTTT. It is translated as CASSVGTGAEAFF.

This chain connects TRBV19 to TRBJ2-1; 13 bases map to TRBD2. The germline gives CDR1 LNHDA, CDR2 SQIVND (reference sequence). This CDR3 has 17 amino acids. Germline trimming cut 4 bases from V and 4 bases from J; bases unmatched to any gene: 7. This CDR3 reads CASSNPPGLAGYNEQFF. The CDR3 region has the DNA TGTGCCAGTAGTAACCCCCCGGGACTAGCGGGGTACAATGAGCAGTTCTTC.

The J gene is TRBJ2-5, the V gene TRBV15; 13 nucleotides match TRBD2. Germline V gene data show CDR1 as LNHNV and CDR2 as YYDKDF (reference sequence). CDR3 length equals 16 residues. The trim removed 3 bases at V and 5 bases at J, leaving 6 bases unmatched. Here the CDR3 DNA reads TGTGCCACCAGCAGCGAACTAGCGGGAGGGCATGAGACCCAGTACTTC. Translation gives CATSSELAGGHETQYF.

The chain has TRBV5-1 and TRBJ2-3, with 14 bases matching TRBD2. Germline values: CDR1 SGHRS, CDR2 YFSETQ. With V trimmed by 4 bases and J by 5 bases, 6 bases remained unmatched. The CDR3 has 16 amino acids. This CDR3 reads CASSPTSGRAGDTQYF. DNA of the CDR3: TGCGCCAGCAGCCCGACTAGCGGGAGGGCTGGAGATACGCAGTATTTT.

The chain couples TRBV30 to TRBJ1-5; no firm D call. The CDR3 is made up of 15 amino acids. Trimming took 0 bases from V and 4 from J, leaving 13 bases between them. CDR1 GTSNPN and CDR2 SVGIG come from the germline V gene (reference sequence). CDR3 coding DNA: TGTGCCTGGAGTGTACGGGGAACACTGAATCAGCCCCAGCATTTT. Its protein is CAWSVRGTLNQPQHF.

V and J are TRBV9 and TRBJ2-2; no clear D gene. CDR3 length: 13 residues. V was trimmed by 3 bases and J by 8 bases, leaving 11 bases between them. Per the germline V gene, CDR1 is SGDLS and CDR2 is YYNGEE. CDR3: CASSATVPGELFF. In DNA form, the CDR3 reads TGTGCCAGCAGCGCAACGGTACCGGGGGAGCTGTTTTTT.

This clone was observed a handful of times. The V call is TRBV2, the J call TRBJ2-2; D is possibly TRBD1 (5 bases). CDR3 size: 15 residues. Trimming took off 1 base at V and 4 bases at J, with 10 bases between the two ends. Germline lookup yields CDR1 SNHLY and CDR2 FYNNEI. In DNA form, the CDR3 reads TGTGCCAGCAGTGAAGAGGGGCAGCCCACCGGGGAGCTGTTTTTT. Translation gives CASSEEGQPTGELFF.

This rearrangement joins TRBV10-3 to TRBJ2-1; 15 bases agree with TRBD2. CDR1 and CDR2 (germline): ENHRY, SYGVKD. Trimming cost V 7 bases and J 4 bases; bases outside gene matches: 2. The CDR3 sequence is 15 residues long. The CDR3 DNA is TGTGCCATCACCGGGACTAGCGGGGGGTACAATGAGCAGTTCTTC. Residues: CAITGTSGGYNEQFF.

The J gene is TRBJ1-6, the V gene TRBV3-1 (or the pseudogene TRBV3-2); D not resolved. Germline V gene lookup returns CDR1 LGHDT and CDR2 YNNKEL (reference sequence). Trimming took off 3 bases at V and 6 bases at J, with 3 bases between the two ends. This CDR3 comprises 12 residues. The CDR3 reads CASSHLNSPLHF. Here the CDR3 DNA reads TGTGCCAGCAGCCACCTTAATTCACCCCTCCACTTT.

This clone has just a few counts. DNA of the CDR3: TGTGCTAGTGGTTTGGGGACAGGGGGCCGAGATACGCAGTATTTT. Translating it yields CASGLGTGGRDTQYF. The chain uses TRBV12-5 and TRBJ2-3, with 11 bases matching TRBD1. CDR1 LGHNT and CDR2 FRNRAP come from the germline V gene. The CDR3 sequence is 15 residues long. V shed 1 base, J shed 5 bases, and the junction held 2 bases outside the gene matches.

The gene calls are TRBV6-5 and TRBJ1-1; no clear D gene. CDR1 and CDR2 (germline): MNHEY, SVGAGI. CDR3 length: 13 residues. Trimming cost V 4 bases and J 2 bases, with 8 bases left between them. CDR3 in DNA: TGTGCCAGCAGTTGGAACAGCAACACTGAAGCTTTCTTT. Its protein is CASSWNSNTEAFF.

This clone was picked up a small number of times. CDR3 DNA sequence: TGCGCCAGCAGCCAAGAGAGGGGACTAGGAAACACTGAAGCTTTCTTT. It translates to CASSQERGLGNTEAFF. The chain uses TRBV4-1 and TRBJ1-1, with D perhaps matching TRBD1 (5 bases). The CDR3 loop spans 16 amino acids. CDR1 is MGHRA, CDR2 YSYEKL, per germline. V lost 0 bases to trimming and J lost 2 bases, with 13 bases between them.

The chain combines TRBV9 with TRBJ1-2; D is perhaps TRBD1 (5 bases). The CDR3 has 12 residues. Germline lookup yields CDR1 SGDLS and CDR2 YYNGEE. The germline V and J ends were trimmed by 6 bases and 8 bases, with 14 bases remaining between them. CDR3 nucleotide sequence: TGTGCCAGCACAGCCAGGGCGCGAGGCTACACCTTC. Its protein is CASTARARGYTF.

This clone has just a few counts. The rearrangement joins TRBV19 to TRBJ1-5; D not resolved. From germline, CDR1 is LNHDA and CDR2 SQIVND (reference sequence). The CDR3 spans 13 residues. The V end lost 6 bases, the J end lost 3 bases, and 9 bases lay between the germline ends. CDR3 bases: TGTGCCAGTAGATGGGCAGACAATCAGCCCCAGCATTTT. Its protein is CASRWADNQPQHF.

On this clone: At the DNA level, this CDR3 is encoded by other sequences in the same sample as well. The V gene is TRBV7-9, the J gene TRBJ1-1, with 8 bases that match TRBD1. The CDR3 consists of 11 residues. V trimming: 4 bases; J trimming: 11 bases; junction bases outside the gene matches: 3. Germline V lookup: CDR1 SEHNR, CDR2 FQNEAQ (reference sequence). CDR3 bases: TGTGCCAGCAGCTCTACAGGGGGGGCTTTCTTT. This gives the protein CASSSTGGAFF.

The genes are TRBV27 and TRBJ2-2; possible D gene TRBD2, 5 bases. The CDR3 sequence is 16 residues long. Germline CDR1 is MNHEY and CDR2 is SMNVEV (reference sequence). The germline V and J ends were trimmed by 3 bases and 4 bases, with 15 bases remaining between them. The CDR3 coding sequence is TGTGCCAGCAGTTTTTATCCCGAGGGAGCCACCGGGGAGCTGTTTTTT. Translation gives CASSFYPEGATGELFF.

V and J are TRBV4-3 and TRBJ2-5, with 7 bases aligning to TRBD1. V was clipped by 4 bases and J by 1 base; unmatched bases: 9. Germline lookup yields CDR1 LGHNA and CDR2 YSLEER. The CDR3 sequence is 16 residues long. Here the CDR3 reads CASSPGDRLFQETQYF. Here the CDR3 DNA reads TGCGCCAGCAGCCCAGGGGACAGACTTTTCCAAGAGACCCAGTACTTC.

The V gene is TRBV5-4, the J gene TRBJ2-1; 10 nucleotides line up with TRBD2. The CDR3 loop spans 17 amino acids. Germline CDR1 is SGHNT and CDR2 is YYREEE (reference sequence). J lost 8 bases, V lost 4 bases, and 15 bases had no gene match. CDR3 nucleotide sequence: TGTGCCAGCAGCCCCCCGCCCAGCGGGAGGGCCGGGGATGAGCAGTTCTTC. It specifies CASSPPPSGRAGDEQFF.

The rearrangement links TRBV3-1 (or the pseudogene TRBV3-2) to TRBJ1-4; D remains unclear. Trimming shortened V by 3 bases and J by 8 bases, and 7 bases separated the two germline ends. CDR1 is LGHDT and CDR2 is YNNKEL in the germline V gene (reference sequence). The CDR3 runs 12 residues. CDR3 nucleotide sequence: TGTGCCAGCAGCCATTCTAGCGAAAAACTGTTTTTT. It yields the protein CASSHSSEKLFF.

V usage is TRBV5-1 and J usage is TRBJ2-3; TRBD2 matches at 9 bases. The CDR3 consists of 15 residues. V shed 0 bases, J shed 1 base, and the junction held 0 bases outside the gene matches. CDR1 SGHRS and CDR2 YFSETQ come from the germline V gene. The CDR3: CASSLGLAGTDTQYF. DNA of the CDR3: TGCGCCAGCAGCTTGGGACTAGCGGGCACAGATACGCAGTATTTT. The complete variable domain, with remaining parts taken from reference TRBV5-1 and TRBJ2-3, reads KAGVTQTPRYLIKTRGQQVTLSCSPISGHRSVSWYQQTPGQGLQFLFEYFSETQRNKGNFPGRFSGRQFSNSRSEMNVSTLELGDSALYLCASSLGLAGTDTQYFGPGTRLTVL.

V gene TRBV30 combines with J gene TRBJ1-5; TRBD1 is a possible D gene (5 bases). The CDR3 is made up of 14 amino acids. V lost 0 bases, J lost 3 bases, and 9 bases lay in between. Germline V gene sequence: CDR1 GTSNPN, CDR2 SVGIG (reference sequence). As DNA, the CDR3 is TGTGCCTGGAGTGTGGGGGGGATCAATCAGCCCCAGCATTTT. It yields the protein CAWSVGGINQPQHF. Combining the CDR3 with reference TRBV30 and TRBJ1-5 gives the whole variable domain SQTIHQWPATLVQPVGSPLSLECTVEGTSNPNLYWYRQAAGRGLQLLFYSVGIGQISSEVPQNLSASRPQDRQFILSSKKLLLSDSGFYLCAWSVGGINQPQHFGDGTRLSIL.

The chain uses TRBV14 and TRBJ1-2; D ambiguous. Germline CDR1 reads SGHDN; CDR2 reads FVKESK. This CDR3 is 16 amino acids long. The V end was cut by 4 bases, the J end by 4 bases, with 19 bases between. CDR3 sequence reads: CASSPWEGYSVYGYTF. CDR3 DNA sequence: TGTGCCAGCAGCCCCTGGGAAGGATATAGCGTCTATGGCTACACCTTC.

The chain is built from TRBV10-1 and TRBJ1-1; 8 bases are shared with TRBD1. The CDR3 covers 14 residues. Germline values: CDR1 WNHNN, CDR2 SYGVQD (reference sequence). With 7 bases clipped from V and 0 bases from J, the junction kept 4 bases outside the gene matches. This chain's CDR3 is CASNQTGVNTEAFF. As DNA, the CDR3 is TGCGCCAGCAATCAGACAGGGGTGAACACTGAAGCTTTCTTT.

The CDR3 here is CASSRRTSSGANVLTF. CDR3 DNA: TGTGCCAGCAGCCGAAGGACATCCTCTGGGGCCAACGTCCTGACTTTC. The V call is TRBV5-4, the J call TRBJ2-6; possible D gene TRBD1, 5 bases. The CDR3 contains 16 residues. CDR1 SGHNT and CDR2 YYREEE come from the germline V gene (reference sequence). Trimming left V 4 bases short and J 0 bases short, with 11 bases between.

This chain uses TRBV6-5 with TRBJ2-1; TRBD2 agrees at 7 bases. Germline V gives CDR1 MNHEY, CDR2 SVGAGI. This CDR3 spans 15 amino acids. Trimming took 6 bases from V and 2 from J; bases not matched to a gene: 7. CDR3 amino acids: CASSWGRGPYNEQFF. CDR3 bases: TGTGCCAGCAGCTGGGGGAGGGGACCCTACAATGAGCAGTTCTTC.